The sample holds one count of the clone carrying this TCR beta chain. Its antigen is as yet unknown. The people who gave samples were healthy Caucasians from Russia, aged about 6 to 100. Researchers report isolating at least 6 million PBMCs per sample. This entry belongs to a study of blood T cells in healthy people across ages. For the study at large: Per two T cells, template switching captured roughly one barcoded beta molecule.

Broader study findings: Relative to aged donors, long-lived donors carried more naive CD4+ cells and displayed higher diversity.

A second roughly 6 to 11 cycle PCR used barcoded and J-beta primers. TCRdb reprocessed the 5' RACE reads via MiXCR and lists one record per CDR3 protein. The sample shows some 900,000 distinct CDR3 sequences, roughly 48% of them seen only once. The sample taken for sequencing was blood. This clonotype was obtained from a man aged 25 to 45 in good health.

CDR3 sequence (DNA): TGTGCCAGCATACTTTCGGGACACGGATACAATGAGCAGTTCTTC. Translating it yields CASILSGHGYNEQFF. J is TRBJ2-1 and V is TRBV12-3 or TRBV12-4; the D gene is possibly TRBD1 (6 bases). V gave up 7 bases and J gave up 4 bases, with 17 bases separating them. This CDR3 is built from 15 residues.